The next 23 T cell receptor beta chains were all read from a single sample in a study of control samples from healthy donors and cancer patients. Assay used: immunoSEQ multiplex PCR; TCRdb lists only in-frame clones, some missing. The sample holds fewer than 200,000 clones. Sequences were obtained from blood. The source is a woman under 40 in good health.

Here the CDR3 reads CASSHWDPKYLPVEAFF. The CDR3 nucleotides read TGTGCCAGCAGCCACTGGGACCCCAAATACCTACCGGTTGAAGCTTTCTTT. This chain uses TRBV7-9 with TRBJ1-1, with a weak D call TRBD1 (5 bases). Germline V gives CDR1 SEHNR, CDR2 FQNEAQ (reference sequence). There are 17 residues in the CDR3. V was pared by 5 bases and J by 7 bases, with 26 bases between.

J is TRBJ1-2 and V is TRBV28, with D tentatively TRBD1 (6 bases). This CDR3 is 14 amino acids long. The V gene lost 3 bases and the J gene lost 8 bases, with 16 bases spanning the gap. Germline CDR1 and CDR2: MDHEN and SYDVKM. CDR3 sequence (DNA): TGTGCCAGCAGTTTCGACAGGATTTTAGTGGGCTACACCTTC. This sequence encodes CASSFDRILVGYTF.

The rearrangement uses TRBV19 and TRBJ2-3, with 7 nucleotides matching TRBD2. The V gene's germline CDR1 is LNHDA and CDR2 SQIVND (reference sequence). This CDR3 is built from 14 residues. The J segment lost 6 bases and the V segment lost 3 bases, leaving 6 bases of the junction unmatched. The DNA for the CDR3 is TGTGCCAGTAGTATCCAGCGGGGTTGGGATACGCAGTATTTT. This gives the protein CASSIQRGWDTQYF.

The rearrangement joins TRBV4-1 to TRBJ2-7; 9 bases map to TRBD1. Per the germline V gene, CDR1 is MGHRA and CDR2 is YSYEKL. Trimming cost V 3 bases and J 1 base; bases outside gene matches: 16. This CDR3 contains 19 residues. The CDR3 nucleotides are TGCGCCAGCAGCCACGCACCCAGGACAGGGGCTTTTGATTCCTACGAGCAGTACTTC. Amino acids: CASSHAPRTGAFDSYEQYF.

The chain has TRBV6-4 and TRBJ2-2, with TRBD1 identical over 7 bases. The V gene end was trimmed by 6 bases and the J gene end by 3 bases; junction bases not matched to a gene: 4. The CDR3 has 14 amino acids. In germline, CDR1 is MRHNA, CDR2 SNTAGT. This CDR3 reads CASSEGADTGELFF. DNA of the CDR3: TGTGCCAGCAGCGAGGGGGCGGACACCGGGGAGCTGTTTTTT.

V and J are TRBV18 and TRBJ2-2; 9 bases are a match to TRBD1. The CDR3 is made up of 16 amino acids. Germline trimming cut 2 bases from V and 4 bases from J; bases unmatched to any gene: 5. Germline V lookup: CDR1 KGHSH, CDR2 LQKENI. CDR3 amino acids: CASSPGGQGSTGELFF. The CDR3 DNA follows: TGTGCCAGCTCACCAGGGGGACAGGGATCCACCGGGGAGCTGTTTTTT. The full variable domain, its missing parts supplied by reference TRBV18 and TRBJ2-2, is NAGVMQNPRHLVRRRGQEARLRCSPMKGHSHVYWYRQLPEEGLKFMVYLQKENIIDESGMPKERFSAEFPKEGPSILRIQQVVRGDSAAYFCASSPGGQGSTGELFFGEGSRLTVL.

This chain links TRBV6-6 with TRBJ2-5, with D unresolved. V was pared by 0 bases and J by 5 bases, with 4 bases between. Germline V gives CDR1 MNHNY, CDR2 SVGAGI (reference sequence). The CDR3 is made up of 12 amino acids. Here the CDR3 DNA reads TGTGCCAGCAGTTACTCGAGGGAGACCCAGTACTTC. It encodes CASSYSRETQYF.

The chain combines TRBV18 with TRBJ2-1, with 9 bases identical to TRBD1. The ends lost 5 bases at V and 0 bases at J; junction bases unmatched: 5. The CDR3 runs to 16 residues. Germline values: CDR1 KGHSH, CDR2 LQKENI. In DNA form, the CDR3 reads TGTGCCAGCTCAGGGACAGGGAGTCGCTCCTACAATGAGCAGTTCTTC. It yields the protein CASSGTGSRSYNEQFF.

J is TRBJ1-2 and V is TRBV19; TRBD1 matches at 7 bases. The trim removed 1 base at V and 6 bases at J, leaving 5 bases unmatched. The CDR3 is 14 residues long. The germline CDR1 and CDR2 sequences are LNHDA and SQIVND (reference sequence). CDR3 in amino acids: CASSIAPGQDGYTF. The CDR3 DNA sequence: TGTGCCAGTAGTATAGCCCCCGGACAGGATGGCTACACCTTC.

The J gene is TRBJ1-5, the V gene TRBV6-6; 7 bases align to TRBD1. The CDR3 loop spans 15 amino acids. Germline V CDR1 and CDR2: MNHNY, SVGAGI (reference sequence). V gave up 2 bases and J gave up 3 bases; unmatched junction bases: 4. CDR3 region: CASSYGQVPNQPQHF. The CDR3 DNA follows: TGTGCCAGCAGTTACGGACAGGTCCCCAATCAGCCCCAGCATTTT.

The chain joins TRBV29-1 to TRBJ1-2, with D uncertain. The CDR3 is 13 amino acids. The V gene lost 3 bases and the J gene lost 2 bases, with 10 bases spanning the gap. CDR1 and CDR2 (germline): SQVTM, ANQGSEA. The CDR3 protein is CSVEAISNYGYTF. As DNA, the CDR3 is TGCAGCGTTGAGGCCATTTCAAACTATGGCTACACCTTC.

V is TRBV3-1 (or the pseudogene TRBV3-2) and J is TRBJ2-5, with D perhaps TRBD1 (5 bases). Germline V gene lookup returns CDR1 LGHDT and CDR2 YNNKEL (reference sequence). The V end lost 0 bases, the J end lost 3 bases, and 8 bases lay between the germline ends. The CDR3 loop spans 14 amino acids. CDR3 sequence: CASSQDWGKETQYF. The CDR3 DNA follows: TGTGCCAGCAGCCAAGATTGGGGCAAAGAGACCCAGTACTTC.

This sequence joins TRBV11-2 and TRBJ1-2, with D unclear. V lost 1 base to trimming and J lost 2 bases, with 8 bases between them. Germline CDR1 reads SGHAT; CDR2 reads FQNNGV. The CDR3 has 14 amino acids. The CDR3 is CASSLGRGNYGYTF. In DNA, the CDR3 is TGTGCCAGCAGCTTAGGTCGGGGAAACTATGGCTACACCTTC.

This chain uses TRBV6-6 with TRBJ1-6; 7 bases fit TRBD1. The germline V gene encodes CDR1 MNHNY and CDR2 SVGAGI (reference sequence). This CDR3 has 14 residues. Losses at the gene ends were 5 bases for V and 4 bases for J; bases not matched to a gene: 2. CDR3 nucleotide sequence: TGTGCCAGCAGTGAGGGACAGTATAATTCACCCCTCCACTTT. Protein: CASSEGQYNSPLHF.

The chain uses TRBV19 and TRBJ1-5; 8 bases align to TRBD1. Germline V gives CDR1 LNHDA, CDR2 SQIVND (reference sequence). Germline trimming cut 0 bases from V and 5 bases from J; bases unmatched to any gene: 3. The CDR3 spans 15 residues. The CDR3 nucleotides are TGTGCCAGTAGTATAGATCGACAGGGGTATCAGCCCCAGCATTTT. Translating gives CASSIDRQGYQPQHF.

The chain joins TRBV6-5 to TRBJ1-4, with D possibly TRBD1 on 6 matching bases. CDR3 length: 13 amino acids. V shed 6 bases and J shed 4 bases, with 9 bases lying between them. Germline lookup yields CDR1 MNHEY and CDR2 SVGAGI. The CDR3 region has the DNA TGTGCCAGCAGCCGACAGGATAATGAAAAACTGTTTTTT. Translation: CASSRQDNEKLFF.

This chain joins TRBV5-1 and TRBJ2-6, with 8 bases matching TRBD1. Germline assignment: CDR1 SGHRS and CDR2 YFSETQ. The CDR3 covers 18 residues. Trimming took 1 base from V and 3 from J; bases not matched to a gene: 9. The CDR3 DNA is TGCGCCAGCAGCTTGCCGGGACAGGTTGGATTTGGGGCCAACGTCCTGACTTTC. Translated, it gives CASSLPGQVGFGANVLTF.

A remark on this clone: The sample carries other DNA sequences with the same CDR3. This chain connects TRBV18 to TRBJ1-1; 7 bases are shared with TRBD1. The trim removed 1 base at V and 0 bases at J, leaving 2 bases unmatched. The CDR3 consists of 15 residues. Germline V lookup: CDR1 KGHSH, CDR2 LQKENI. CDR3 bases: TGTGCCAGCTCACCACGAACAGGGGTGAACACTGAAGCTTTCTTT. It translates to CASSPRTGVNTEAFF.

This chain uses TRBV27 with TRBJ2-4; the match to TRBD1 covers 7 bases. The CDR3 length is 21 residues. CDR1 and CDR2 (germline): MNHEY, SMNVEV (reference sequence). Germline trimming cut 0 bases from V and 1 base from J; bases unmatched to any gene: 18. The CDR3: CASSLSWGRTSIRGAKNIQYF. Written as DNA, the CDR3 is TGTGCCAGCAGTTTATCGTGGGGCCGAACTTCCATCAGGGGGGCCAAAAACATTCAGTACTTC.

The V and J genes are TRBV6-5 and TRBJ1-1; TRBD1 matches 8 bases. CDR3 length equals 15 residues. Germline CDR1 is MNHEY and CDR2 is SVGAGI. Trimming removed 2 bases from V and 1 base from J; junction bases left unmatched: 3. This CDR3 reads CASSYTGGGNTEAFF. DNA of the CDR3: TGTGCCAGCAGTTACACAGGGGGGGGGAACACTGAAGCTTTCTTT.

The rearrangement joins TRBV19 to TRBJ1-4; TRBD1 matches 8 bases. The CDR3 has 15 residues. The J segment lost 7 bases and the V segment lost 4 bases, leaving 8 bases of the junction unmatched. CDR1 and CDR2 from the germline V gene are LNHDA and SQIVND (reference sequence). CDR3 coding DNA: TGTGCCAGTAGTACGCCCGACAGGGGACGTGAAAAACTGTTTTTT. This encodes CASSTPDRGREKLFF.

J is TRBJ2-2 and V is TRBV27; 9 nucleotides line up with TRBD1. The V and J ends lost 0 bases and 6 bases, in that order; junction bases with no gene match: 2. CDR3 length: 15 residues. From germline, CDR1 is MNHEY and CDR2 SMNVEV (reference sequence). Here the CDR3 DNA reads TGTGCCAGCAGTTTATCCGGGACAGGGTCCGGGGAGCTGTTTTTT. Its protein is CASSLSGTGSGELFF.

This chain uses TRBV7-2 with TRBJ1-6; D is unclear. Trimming left V 1 base short and J 7 bases short, with 14 bases between. Per germline, CDR1 SGHTA and CDR2 FQGNSA. The CDR3 has 16 residues. CDR3 amino acids: CASSLDWAATNSPLHF. The CDR3, as DNA: TGTGCCAGCAGCTTAGATTGGGCAGCAACCAATTCACCCCTCCACTTT.